This TCR beta chain appears in the sequencing data of a study of radiotherapy plus CTLA-4 blockade in lung cancer. On this clone: What it recognizes is unknown. A read error may account for a junction end that differs from germline.

TCRdb's table, derived via immunoSEQ multiplex PCR, lists solely in-frame clones and lacks some. This sample yields about 68,000 clones, of which about 80% are seen a single time; under 10% belongs to the top ten. CDR3 length equals 16 residues. Germline assignment: CDR1 MNHNY and CDR2 SVGAGI (reference sequence). Patients in the study, people with chemo-refractory metastatic non-small-cell lung cancer, received focal radiation plus ipilimumab CTLA-4 blockade. Study-level results: The best prediction of response reportedly came from early blood T cell clone dynamics, with interferon-beta. TCR clones of tumor origin grew in blood after radiotherapy plus ipilimumab.

The chain joins TRBV6-6 to TRBJ1-1; 7 bases map to TRBD1. The sample consisted of peripheral blood, taken from a patient treated with radiotherapy plus ipilimumab. The sequence came from a human donor with non-small cell lung cancer who had a complete response to radiotherapy plus ipilimumab. The CDR3 DNA is TGTGCCAGCAGTTACGGAAGGACCAGGGGGAACACTGAAGCTGTCTTT. Protein sequence: CASSYGRTRGNTEAVF.